Below are 11 T cell receptor beta chains sequenced from a single sample in a study of PD-1 blockade in classical Hodgkin lymphoma. Each patient's relapse followed autologous stem cell transplantation, and brentuximab vedotin exposure varied. Sequencing was performed with immunoSEQ multiplex PCR; in TCRdb, only in-frame clones are kept and a portion is missing. The sample carries 65,000 to 95,000 clones, about nine tenths recorded once. The sequences come from peripheral blood mononuclear cells (PBMCs), collected at baseline. The receptors derive from a human donor with classical Hodgkin lymphoma.

The J gene is TRBJ2-7, the V gene TRBV11-2, with a tentative D call TRBD2 (5 bases). V was cut by 3 bases and J by 0 bases, with 15 bases left in between. The germline V gene has CDR1 SGHAT and CDR2 FQNNGV. The CDR3 covers 16 residues. CDR3 sequence reads: CASSFHADTSSYEQYF. For the CDR3, the DNA is TGTGCCAGCAGCTTCCATGCCGACACTAGCTCCTACGAGCAGTACTTC.

V is TRBV6-6 and J is TRBJ1-2; D gene ambiguous. The CDR3 runs 14 residues. The germline gives CDR1 MNHNY, CDR2 SVGAGI (reference sequence). The V and J ends lost 0 bases and 4 bases respectively, with 9 bases between them. In nucleotides, the CDR3 is TGTGCCAGCAGTTACTCAGAGGGTGGCTATGGCTACACCTTC. Its translation: CASSYSEGGYGYTF.

The CDR3 sequence: CASSLNGVEQYF. Written as DNA, the CDR3 is TGTGCCAGCAGCTTGAATGGGGTCGAGCAGTACTTC. The V call is TRBV5-4, the J call TRBJ2-7; no clear D. Germline CDR1 SGHNT, CDR2 YYREEE (reference sequence). V shed 1 base and J shed 6 bases, with 8 bases lying between them. The CDR3 consists of 12 residues.

The rearrangement uses TRBV10-2 and TRBJ1-2, with D tentatively TRBD1 (5 bases). Germline lookup yields CDR1 WSHSY and CDR2 SAAADI. Trimming took off 1 base at V and 6 bases at J, with 18 bases between the two ends. The CDR3 consists of 16 residues. In DNA form, the CDR3 reads TGCGCCAGCAGTGAGTTAGAGGTCGGAGGGGAAGATGGCTACACCTTC. Protein sequence: CASSELEVGGEDGYTF.

The chain carries TRBV30 and TRBJ2-1; D is unclear. Germline-derived CDR1 and CDR2 are GTSNPN and SVGIG (reference sequence). The CDR3 is 10 amino acids. V was trimmed by 2 bases and J by 10 bases, leaving 6 bases between them. In nucleotides, the CDR3 is TGTGCCTGGAGTCACCGGGAGCAGTTCTTC. This gives the protein CAWSHREQFF.

This chain joins TRBV6-5 and TRBJ1-2, with D possibly matching TRBD1 (5 bases). CDR3 length: 13 residues. V was shortened by 5 bases and J by 1 base, with 8 bases between the two germline ends. The germline gives CDR1 MNHEY, CDR2 SVGAGI. CDR3: CASSDSLNYGYTF. The CDR3 nucleotides read TGTGCCAGCAGTGACAGCCTTAACTATGGCTACACCTTC.

This clone was counted once. This chain links TRBV9 with TRBJ2-2; TRBD1 might be the D (5 bases). The germline V gene encodes CDR1 SGDLS and CDR2 YYNGEE. Trimming took off 4 bases at V and 5 bases at J, with 12 bases between the two ends. The CDR3 is 14 residues long. The CDR3 coding sequence is TGTGCCAGCAGCCGAGACCAGGGAACCGGGGAGCTGTTTTTT. Its translation is CASSRDQGTGELFF.

Only a few counts were recorded for this clone. The V call is TRBV5-8, the J call TRBJ2-2, with unresolved D. The CDR3 spans 14 residues. Per the germline V gene, CDR1 is SGHTS and CDR2 is YDEGEE. V was shortened by 2 bases and J by 8 bases, with 13 bases between the two germline ends. The CDR3: CASSFQTRDGELFF. DNA for the CDR3: TGTGCCAGCAGCTTCCAGACCCGCGATGGGGAGCTGTTTTTT.

This clone was counted once. J is TRBJ1-1 and V is TRBV14, with D uncertain. The ends were cut back, 5 bases at V and 5 bases at J, with 18 bases in the middle. Germline loops: CDR1 SGHDN, CDR2 FVKESK. CDR3 size: 15 residues. The CDR3 nucleotides are TGTGCCAGCAGCAGAGACCTAGGGTTGGTAACTGAAGCTTTCTTT. Its protein is CASSRDLGLVTEAFF.

This chain joins TRBV5-6 and TRBJ1-5; possibly TRBD1 for D (5 bases). This CDR3 contains 14 residues. CDR1 and CDR2 (germline): SGHDT, YYEEEE. Trimming took 4 bases from V and 2 from J, leaving 10 bases between them. This CDR3 is CASSLTGRNQPQHF. DNA for the CDR3: TGTGCCAGCAGCCTCACAGGTCGCAATCAGCCCCAGCATTTT.

V usage is TRBV19 and J usage is TRBJ2-1; 8 bases agree with TRBD1. Germline CDR1 and CDR2: LNHDA and SQIVND (reference sequence). The CDR3 runs to 18 residues. V lost 4 bases and J lost 9; bases outside the gene matches: 20. CDR3 region: CASSKPAYRGQVVGEQFF. For the CDR3, the DNA is TGTGCCAGTAGTAAACCGGCCTATAGGGGACAGGTGGTCGGTGAGCAGTTCTTC. The variable domain in full, completed from reference TRBV19 and TRBJ2-1, reads DGGITQSPKYLFRKEGQNVTLSCEQNLNHDAMYWYRQDPGQGLRLIYYSQIVNDFQKGDIAEGYSVSREKKESFPLTVTSAQKNPTAFYLCASSKPAYRGQVVGEQFFGPGTRLTVL.